This entry describes one T cell receptor beta chain. A single record per CDR3 protein comes from TCRdb applying MiXCR to the 5' RACE reads. The repertoire has around 610,000 distinct CDR3 sequences, roughly 13% of them found once; the top ten carry 11% to 15%. The data stem from a study of T cells after yellow fever vaccination. CDR3 size: 15 residues. Germline CDR1 reads DFQATT; CDR2 reads SNEGSKA (reference sequence). Trimming took 0 bases from V and 3 from J, leaving 12 bases between them. The origin of this receptor is a man aged 30-40 years who received the YFV17D yellow fever vaccine. The chain recombines TRBV20-1 with TRBJ2-1; D possibly corresponds to TRBD2 (5 bases). The source material was PBMCs, sampled on the day of the yellow fever booster vaccination. Written as DNA, the CDR3 is TGCAGTGCTAGAGAGAATAGCGCCAACTACAATGAGCAGTTCTTC. Protein sequence: CSARENSANYNEQFF.